These 11 T cell receptor beta chains came from one sample sequenced in a study of OX40 agonist ivuxolimab in advanced cancers. Using immunoSEQ multiplex PCR, the repertoire was profiled, and TCRdb retains in-frame clones only, with some absent. Of fewer than 100,000 clones in the sample, over 90% were seen once. This material consisted of CD4+ or CD8+ T cells sorted from blood, taken in a trial of the OX40 agonist ivuxolimab. These receptors were taken from an adult with an advanced solid tumor such as melanoma, head and neck, liver or kidney cancer.

This clone has a single count. V is TRBV10-3 and J is TRBJ2-4; weak D call: TRBD2 (6 bases). The V end lost 8 bases, the J end lost 7 bases, and 9 bases lay between the germline ends. CDR1 is ENHRY and CDR2 is SYGVKD in the germline V gene. This CDR3 comprises 11 residues. CDR3 in DNA: TGTGCCATCGGACGGGGGAACATTCAGTACTTC. Translating gives CAIGRGNIQYF.

The CDR3 is CASSHVLGTEANYGYTF. CDR3 DNA: TGCGCCAGCAGCCATGTACTTGGGACAGAGGCTAACTATGGCTACACCTTC. The V call is TRBV4-3, the J call TRBJ1-2; 7 nucleotides agree with TRBD1. CDR3 size: 17 residues. The junction had 10 bases not matched to a gene; V was cut back by 3 bases and J by 0 bases. CDR1 LGHNA and CDR2 YSLEER come from the germline V gene.

The chain couples TRBV27 to TRBJ2-5; D gene uncertain. V gave up 2 bases and J gave up 1 base, with 8 bases separating them. This CDR3 is built from 14 residues. Per germline, CDR1 MNHEY and CDR2 SMNVEV (reference sequence). The CDR3 bases are TGTGCCAGCAGTTTAACGCATCTCCAAGAGACCCAGTACTTC. This gives the protein CASSLTHLQETQYF.

This chain uses TRBV7-8 with TRBJ2-7; perhaps TRBD2 as D (6 bases). Per the germline V gene, CDR1 is SGHVS and CDR2 is FQNEAQ. The CDR3 extends over 15 amino acids. Trimming removed 2 bases at V and 1 base at J, with 12 bases between. The CDR3 reads CASSLSRAGSYEQYF. In DNA form, the CDR3 reads TGTGCCAGCAGCTTATCCCGGGCGGGATCCTACGAGCAGTACTTC.

The chain combines TRBV28 with TRBJ1-1; D remains ambiguous. V was trimmed by 6 bases and J by 1 base, leaving 12 bases between them. The CDR3 loop spans 14 amino acids. Germline lookup yields CDR1 MDHEN and CDR2 SYDVKM. CDR3 region: CASRPIAGNTEAFF. The DNA of the CDR3 is TGTGCCAGCAGGCCGATTGCAGGGAACACTGAAGCTTTCTTT.

This rearrangement joins TRBV7-6 to TRBJ2-7; TRBD2 matches 13 bases. The germline V gene encodes CDR1 SGHVS and CDR2 FNYEAQ. V lost 5 bases and J lost 7; bases outside the gene matches: 14. The CDR3 sequence is 17 residues long. CDR3 nucleotides: TGTGCCAGCAGCCCCAAACCCGGACTAGCGGGAGCGGGAGAGCAGTACTTC. Its protein product is CASSPKPGLAGAGEQYF.

The count of this clone is one. V and J are TRBV9 and TRBJ1-3, with D unresolved. CDR3 length equals 14 residues. Trimming cost V 3 bases and J 0 bases, with 7 bases left between them. From germline, CDR1 is SGDLS and CDR2 YYNGEE. The CDR3 sequence is CASSGTGSGNTIYF. The DNA for the CDR3 is TGTGCCAGCAGCGGGACGGGCTCTGGAAACACCATATATTTT.

The V and J genes are TRBV6-1 and TRBJ1-5; D unclear. Germline CDR1 is MNHNS and CDR2 is SASEGT. The CDR3 runs to 17 residues. V lost 0 bases and J lost 8, with 20 bases in between. The CDR3 reads CASSEAVGGLGKKPQHF. CDR3 DNA sequence: TGTGCCAGCAGTGAAGCGGTAGGAGGCTTGGGTAAAAAGCCCCAGCATTTT.

V is TRBV6-5 and J is TRBJ2-1; D not resolved. Germline CDR1 reads MNHEY; CDR2 reads SVGAGI. The CDR3 runs 15 residues. V gave up 1 base and J gave up 0 bases, with 7 bases separating them. CDR3 coding DNA: TGTGCCAGCAGTTACTACCAAAGCTCCTACAATGAGCAGTTCTTC. Translation: CASSYYQSSYNEQFF.

The J gene is TRBJ1-5, the V gene TRBV6-1; D perhaps matches TRBD1 (6 bases). Germline V CDR1 and CDR2: MNHNS, SASEGT. Trimming removed 8 bases from V and 7 bases from J, with 15 bases in between. This CDR3 comprises 13 residues. CDR3 sequence (DNA): TGTGCCAGCTCTTCGGGGGCAGGACAGCCCCAGCATTTT. This translates into CASSSGAGQPQHF.

The rearrangement uses TRBV9 and TRBJ1-4; 7 bases match TRBD1. The germline V gene encodes CDR1 SGDLS and CDR2 YYNGEE. Losses at the gene ends were 3 bases for V and 4 bases for J; bases not matched to a gene: 6. There are 15 residues in the CDR3. The CDR3 sequence: CASSARQGFNEKLFF. The CDR3, as DNA: TGTGCCAGCAGCGCACGACAGGGATTTAATGAAAAACTGTTTTTT.